A selection of T cell receptor beta chains follows, all from one sample in a study of a mutant IDH1 vaccine in newly diagnosed glioma. Produced via immunoSEQ multiplex PCR; TCRdb's table is partial and in-frame only. This sample has tens of thousands of clones, with approximately 81% found just once. No cognate antigen is known for these TCRs. The sample was PBMCs, taken from a glioma patient whose treatment included an IDH1 peptide vaccine. These receptors were taken from a man aged 18 to 29 with glioma. Each CDR3 is given with its conserved first and last residue. A D gene is named only where the DNA matches it firmly. Not all rows give a size; the values are once, few, many and, for expanded clones, a class.

clone_size j_call v_call d_call cdr3_nt cdr3_aa
once TRBJ2-7 TRBV2 NA TGTGCCAGCAACCAAGGTGGGGACGAGCAGTACTTC CASNQGGDEQYF
NA TRBJ2-7 TRBV30 NA TGTGCCTGGAAGGGAGCATACGAGCAGTACTTC CAWKGAYEQYF
few TRBJ1-1 TRBV5-1 NA TGCGCCAGCAGCTTGGCAGGAGGGGTCCAAACTGAAGCTTTCTTT CASSLAGGVQTEAFF
medium-sized TRBJ2-5 TRBV9 NA TGTGCCAGCAGCGTAGGGGGGGACCCATTCCCGGGGGAGACCCAGTACTTC CASSVGGDPFPGETQYF
NA TRBJ1-4 TRBV5-1 NA TGCGCCAGCAGTAAAACAGCGCAAAGGGGTGAAAAACTGTTTTTT CASSKTAQRGEKLFF
NA TRBJ1-1 TRBV29-1 NA TGCAGCGCTCGGGACCCGAACACTGAAGCTTTCTTT CSARDPNTEAFF
NA TRBJ2-5 TRBV2 NA TGTGCCACCCTCTCGGGACTTGAGACCCAGTACTTC CATLSGLETQYF
NA TRBJ1-4 TRBV9 NA TGTGCCAGCAGCGTAGCTGAGGGCGCAACTAATGAAAAACTGTTTTTT CASSVAEGATNEKLFF
NA TRBJ2-7 TRBV5-5 NA TGTGCCAGCAGCTTGGTTACGGGAACGAGAGACTCCTACGAGCAGTACTTC CASSLVTGTRDSYEQYF
NA TRBJ1-3 TRBV5-6 NA TGTGCCAGCAGCCTGGGAGGGTTAAACACCATATATTTT CASSLGGLNTIYF
NA TRBJ1-3 TRBV2 NA TGTGCCAGTACCCAAGGGACAAATGGAAACACCATATATTTT CASTQGTNGNTIYF
NA TRBJ2-7 TRBV5-6 TRBD1 TGTGCCAGCAGCTATGACAGGGGGCTGTACGAGCAGTACTTC CASSYDRGLYEQYF
NA TRBJ1-4 TRBV15 TRBD1 TGTGCCACCAGCAGAGATGCAGGGGGATTAGCAACTAATGAAAAACTGTTTTTT CATSRDAGGLATNEKLFF
NA TRBJ2-7 TRBV11-2 TRBD2 TGTGCCAGCAGCCCACCGACTAGCCTCAACGAGCAGTACTTC CASSPPTSLNEQYF
NA TRBJ1-2 TRBV5-1 TRBD1 TGCGCCAGCAGCTTGGCCCTACCGACAGGGAACTATGGCTACACCTTC CASSLALPTGNYGYTF
NA TRBJ2-3 TRBV2 NA TGTGCCAGCAGTTCGGGACAATTTAGCACAGATACGCAGTATTTT CASSSGQFSTDTQYF
NA TRBJ1-5 TRBV7-9 NA TGTGCCAGCAGCTCCCAGGACGGCCTTCAGCCCCAGCATTTT CASSSQDGLQPQHF
NA TRBJ2-1 TRBV29-1 TRBD2 TGCAGCGCTGGGGGAGGGTCCTACAATGAGCAGTTCTTC CSAGGGSYNEQFF
NA TRBJ1-1 TRBV14 TRBD1 TGTGCCAGCAGCGGACAGGGGGGCACTGAAGCTTTCTTT CASSGQGGTEAFF
few TRBJ2-7 TRBV4-3 NA TGCGCCAGCAGCCAAGAACGAGACTACGAGCAGTACTTC CASSQERDYEQYF
NA TRBJ2-7 TRBV7-9 TRBD1 TGTGCCAGCAGCTTAATCGGACAGGGGATCCTAGGGCAGTACTTC CASSLIGQGILGQYF
NA TRBJ1-2 TRBV5-1 TRBD1 TGCGCCAGCAGCCGTGGACAGGGATCGTATGGCTACACCTTC CASSRGQGSYGYTF
NA TRBJ2-4 TRBV27 NA TGTGCCAGCAGTCCCCGGACAGACTTGGGGTGGGAAGAGTACTTC CASSPRTDLGWEEYF
NA TRBJ1-1 TRBV19 TRBD1 TGTGCCAGTCGAATGGACAGGTGGAACACTGAAGCTTTCTTT CASRMDRWNTEAFF
NA TRBJ2-2 TRBV10-2 TRBD1 TGCGCCAGCAGCCAAGGCAGGGGGTATGACGGGGAGCTGTTTTTT CASSQGRGYDGELFF
once TRBJ2-7 TRBV29-1 NA TGCAGCGTTGGGACGCCTTACTACGAGCAGTACTTC CSVGTPYYEQYF
NA TRBJ1-1 TRBV7-2 NA TGTGCCAGCAGCTCCGGGCCCTACACTGAAGCTTTCTTT CASSSGPYTEAFF
NA TRBJ2-7 TRBV7-9 NA TGTGCCAGCAGCCCCCAGGGGTATTATGGTTTGTACTTC CASSPQGYYGLYF
NA TRBJ2-3 TRBV27 NA TGTGCCAGCAGTTCCACAGATACGCAGTATTTT CASSSTDTQYF
NA TRBJ2-7 TRBV6-6 NA TGTGCCAGCAGTCCTGGGGTGGACGAGCAGTACTTC CASSPGVDEQYF
NA TRBJ2-2 TRBV4-3 NA TGCGCCAGCAGCCAGGCCTGGGCCGAAAGAACCGGGGAGCTGTTTTTT CASSQAWAERTGELFF
NA TRBJ1-4 TRBV28 NA TGTGCCAGCAGGCCTCCGGGACCTACTAATGAAAAACTGTTTTTT CASRPPGPTNEKLFF
NA TRBJ1-1 TRBV7-9 TRBD1 TGTGCCAGCAGCCCTCGTTTAATTGGGACAGCGAACACTGAAGCTTTCTTT CASSPRLIGTANTEAFF
few TRBJ1-1 TRBV29-1 NA TGCAGCGTTGCCATGAGGGGGGAAACTGAAGCTTTCTTT CSVAMRGETEAFF
NA TRBJ1-4 TRBV7-2 NA TGTGCCAGCAGCTTATGGGGAGCGCAAGGTGAAAAACTGTTTTTT CASSLWGAQGEKLFF
NA TRBJ2-5 TRBV5-1 NA TGCGCCAGCAGCTTCGGGACTTCTGAGACCCAGTACTTC CASSFGTSETQYF
NA TRBJ2-1 TRBV6-5 NA TGTGCCAGCAAACAATACCAAAACTACAATGAGCAGTTCTTC CASKQYQNYNEQFF
few TRBJ2-2 TRBV18 NA TGTGCCAGCTCACCGACGGCCACCGGGGAGCTGTTTTTT CASSPTATGELFF
NA TRBJ2-7 TRBV29-1 TRBD1 TGCAGCGTCGGACAGGGGGATACCTACGAGCAGTACTTC CSVGQGDTYEQYF
NA TRBJ2-7 TRBV18 TRBD1 TGTGCCAGCTCGGCCGGGACAGACTACGAGCAGTACTTC CASSAGTDYEQYF
few TRBJ1-5 TRBV7-6 TRBD1 TGTGCCAGCAGCCGGACAGGGAACAATCAGCCCCAGCATTTT CASSRTGNNQPQHF